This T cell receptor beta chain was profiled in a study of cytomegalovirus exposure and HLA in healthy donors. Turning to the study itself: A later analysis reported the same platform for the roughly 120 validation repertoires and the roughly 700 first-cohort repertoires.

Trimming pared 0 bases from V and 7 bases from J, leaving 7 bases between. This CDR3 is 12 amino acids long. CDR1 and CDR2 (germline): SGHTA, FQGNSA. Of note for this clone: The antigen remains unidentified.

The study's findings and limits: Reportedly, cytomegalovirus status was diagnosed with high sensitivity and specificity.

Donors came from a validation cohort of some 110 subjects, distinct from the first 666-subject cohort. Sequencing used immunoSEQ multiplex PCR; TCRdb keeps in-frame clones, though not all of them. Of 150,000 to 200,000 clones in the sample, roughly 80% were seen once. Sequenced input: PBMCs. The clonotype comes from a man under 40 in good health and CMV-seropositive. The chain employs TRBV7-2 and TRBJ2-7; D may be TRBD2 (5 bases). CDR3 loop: CASSLARREQYF. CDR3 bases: TGTGCCAGCAGCTTAGCCCGGAGGGAGCAGTACTTC.